The 22 T cell receptor beta chains below come from one sample, sequenced in a study of T cells in Graves' hyperthyroidism and ophthalmopathy. TCR beta CDR3 regions were amplified from RNA. An initial round of RT-PCR targeting the TCR CDR3 relied on the HTBI primer set. TCRdb ran MiXCR on the multiplex PCR reads and lists one entry per CDR3 protein. The data show under 450,000 distinct CDR3 sequences, about a sixth seen once. The specimen was blood. These receptors were taken from a young woman with Graves' hyperthyroidism that later progressed to Graves' ophthalmopathy.

In this sample, this clonotype turned up many times. The V gene is TRBV10-3, the J gene TRBJ2-6; D perhaps matches TRBD1 (5 bases). Germline assignment: CDR1 ENHRY and CDR2 SYGVKD. The V gene lost 6 bases and the J gene lost 0 bases, with 15 bases spanning the gap. The CDR3 spans 17 residues. The CDR3 region has the DNA TGTGCCATCAGATCGGGTCAGGGAAGCTCTGGGGCCAACGTCCTGACTTTC. Translated: CAIRSGQGSSGANVLTF.

Concerning this clonotype itself: A much more abundant neighbour one base away suggests this may be a read error. J is TRBJ1-2 and V is TRBV2; the match to TRBD1 covers 9 bases. V trimming: 4 bases; J trimming: 7 bases; junction bases outside the gene matches: 13. The germline V gene has CDR1 SNHLY and CDR2 FYNNEI. The CDR3 has 16 residues. CDR3 DNA sequence: TGTGCCAGCAGTGGTATAGGGACAGGGAGATACTGTGGCTACACCTTC. It yields the protein CASSGIGTGRYCGYTF.

As to this clonotype: One end of the junction does not line up with germline, which may come from a read error. The V and J genes are TRBV5-1 and TRBJ2-7, with TRBD1 matching 10 bases. The CDR3 consists of 14 residues. Germline V gene data show CDR1 as SGHRS and CDR2 as YFSETQ. CDR3: CASTSGTGAYGQYF. CDR3 coding DNA: TGCGCCAGCACCTCCGGGACAGGGGCCTACGGGCAGTACTTC.

This clonotype was observed at least ten times. The V and J genes are TRBV5-1 and TRBJ2-7; TRBD2 aligns across 8 bases. This CDR3 contains 14 residues. Trimming removed 0 bases from V and 5 bases from J; junction bases left unmatched: 4. Germline V gene data show CDR1 as SGHRS and CDR2 as YFSETQ. The CDR3 region is CASSLGREADEQYF. The CDR3 nucleotides read TGCGCCAGCAGCTTGGGGCGGGAGGCTGACGAGCAGTACTTC.

In this sample, this clonotype turned up many times. This chain uses TRBV7-9 with TRBJ2-1; 7 nucleotides align to TRBD2. V gave up 7 bases and J gave up 6 bases; unmatched junction bases: 9. The germline V gene has CDR1 SEHNR and CDR2 FQNEAQ (reference sequence). The CDR3 has 14 amino acids. CDR3 loop: CASTRAGSSNEQFF. Written as DNA, the CDR3 is TGTGCCAGCACCAGAGCGGGATCATCCAATGAGCAGTTCTTC.

This clonotype has at least ten counts. V gene TRBV28 combines with J gene TRBJ2-2, with D uncertain. V dropped 1 base and J dropped 5 bases, with 11 bases sitting between them. This CDR3 comprises 15 residues. Per germline, CDR1 MDHEN and CDR2 SYDVKM. CDR3 region: CASSLSGWPTGELFF. The CDR3 DNA follows: TGTGCCAGCAGTTTATCAGGCTGGCCGACCGGGGAGCTGTTTTTT. The full variable domain, in which reference TRBV28 and TRBJ2-2 provide the parts outside the CDR3, is DVKVTQSSRYLVKRTGEKVFLECVQDMDHENMFWYRQDPGLGLRLIYFSYDVKMKEKGDIPEGYSVSREKKERFSLILESASTNQTSMYLCASSLSGWPTGELFFGEGSRLTVL.

This clonotype occurred many times. V usage is TRBV28 and J usage is TRBJ2-4; D is possibly TRBD2 (7 bases). The CDR3 sequence is 20 residues long. Germline V CDR1 and CDR2: MDHEN, SYDVKM. Deletions cut 3 bases from V and 3 bases from J, with 27 bases between. The CDR3 protein is CASSFGRGATSEGNKNIQYF. The CDR3 DNA is TGTGCCAGCAGTTTCGGCCGGGGGGCCACATCAGAGGGGAACAAAAACATTCAGTACTTC.

The rearrangement joins TRBV25-1 to TRBJ2-4, with 7 nucleotides matching TRBD2. CDR1 is MGHDK, CDR2 SYGVNS, per germline. Trimming removed 2 bases from V and 0 bases from J; junction bases left unmatched: 4. This CDR3 is 16 amino acids long. CDR3 loop: CASSERASGAKNIQYF. The CDR3 DNA is TGTGCCAGCAGTGAAAGGGCTAGCGGAGCCAAAAACATTCAGTACTTC.

This clonotype occurred a few times. V and J are TRBV18 and TRBJ1-3; D remains unclear. This CDR3 contains 18 residues. Germline V gene sequence: CDR1 KGHSH, CDR2 LQKENI. V was cut by 4 bases and J by 0 bases, with 19 bases left in between. The CDR3 is CASSHAIFSISSGNTIYF. CDR3 sequence (DNA): TGTGCCAGCTCACACGCGATCTTTAGCATCTCCTCTGGAAACACCATATATTTT.

This clonotype was seen at least ten times. The chain has TRBV11-2 and TRBJ2-2; 7 bases agree with TRBD2. CDR3 length equals 15 residues. Per the germline V gene, CDR1 is SGHAT and CDR2 is FQNNGV. The V segment lost 2 bases and the J segment 4 bases; nucleotides outside the gene matches: 4. The CDR3 here is CASSLHGGSTGELFF. CDR3 in DNA: TGTGCCAGCAGCTTACACGGCGGGAGCACCGGGGAGCTGTTTTTT.

This clonotype came up many times. The rearrangement joins TRBV7-8 to TRBJ1-1, with no clear D. The CDR3 loop spans 14 amino acids. Trimming shortened V by 1 base and J by 0 bases, and 6 bases separated the two germline ends. In germline, CDR1 is SGHVS, CDR2 FQNEAQ. The CDR3 nucleotides are TGTGCCAGCAGCTTAGTCGTACTGAACACTGAAGCTTTCTTT. The encoded protein is CASSLVVLNTEAFF.

This clonotype was seen ten or more times. V is TRBV28 and J is TRBJ2-1; 8 bases match TRBD1. Germline V gene lookup returns CDR1 MDHEN and CDR2 SYDVKM. The junction had 9 bases not matched to a gene; V was cut back by 5 bases and J by 6 bases. The CDR3 length is 15 residues. The CDR3 DNA follows: TGTGCCAGCAGTAACAGGGGGGTATTAGGCAATGAGCAGTTCTTC. It yields the protein CASSNRGVLGNEQFF.

In its sample, this clonotype was seen many times. This chain uses TRBV7-8 with TRBJ1-4, with D possibly being TRBD1 (5 bases). The CDR3 is 15 amino acids. The V and J ends lost 6 bases and 0 bases respectively, with 11 bases between them. Germline lookup yields CDR1 SGHVS and CDR2 FQNEAQ. The CDR3 DNA reads as TGTGCCAGCAGTGGGACGGATGCAACTAATGAAAAACTGTTTTTT. It is translated as CASSGTDATNEKLFF.

This clonotype occurred a few times. V usage is TRBV7-9 and J usage is TRBJ2-2; 12 nucleotides match TRBD1. The V and J ends lost 5 bases and 8 bases, in that order; junction bases with no gene match: 12. Looked up from germline, CDR1 is SEHNR and CDR2 is FQNEAQ (reference sequence). The CDR3 contains 17 residues. The CDR3 DNA is TGTGCCAGCAGCCTTAGCCCGGGACAGGGGGCATCAGGGGAGCTGTTTTTT. It is translated as CASSLSPGQGASGELFF.

This clonotype showed up many times. The genes are TRBV29-1 and TRBJ1-2, with D hard to call. There are 13 residues in the CDR3. Germline V gene sequence: CDR1 SQVTM, CDR2 ANQGSEA. V shed 4 bases and J shed 6 bases, with 15 bases lying between them. The CDR3 loop is CSVALGEVDGYTF. Here the CDR3 DNA reads TGCAGCGTTGCCCTCGGGGAAGTCGATGGCTACACCTTC.

At least ten counts were recorded for this clonotype. The V gene is TRBV4-1, the J gene TRBJ1-2; D is unclear. The CDR3 runs 15 residues. Deletions cut 0 bases from V and 4 bases from J, with 12 bases between. CDR1 and CDR2 from the germline V gene are MGHRA and YSYEKL. The CDR3 coding sequence is TGCGCCAGCAGCCAAGAAAGAGGAATGGGCTATGGCTACACCTTC. Residues: CASSQERGMGYGYTF.

This clonotype was seen repeatedly, ten times or more. This chain links TRBV5-6 with TRBJ1-6; D unclear. CDR1 is SGHDT and CDR2 is YYEEEE in the germline V gene. The CDR3 covers 17 residues. Deletions cut 1 base from V and 2 bases from J, with 13 bases between. For the CDR3, the DNA is TGTGCCAGCAGCTTGCTCGGGGAAAAGGCCTATAATTCACCCCTCCACTTT. Amino acid sequence: CASSLLGEKAYNSPLHF. Complete variable domain (other parts from reference TRBV5-6 and TRBJ1-6): DAGVTQSPTHLIKTRGQQVTLRCSPKSGHDTVSWYQQALGQGPQFIFQYYEEEERQRGNFPDRFSGHQFPNYSSELNVNALLLGDSALYLCASSLLGEKAYNSPLHFGNGTRLTVT.

The gene calls are TRBV19 and TRBJ2-6, with no clear D. The CDR3 runs to 16 residues. The germline V and J ends were trimmed by 7 bases and 4 bases, with 17 bases remaining between them. Germline V gene sequence: CDR1 LNHDA, CDR2 SQIVND (reference sequence). The CDR3 reads CASIGSWADGANVLTF. Written as DNA, the CDR3 is TGTGCCAGTATAGGAAGCTGGGCAGACGGGGCCAACGTCCTGACTTTC.

Only a few counts were recorded for this clonotype. The chain couples TRBV5-1 to TRBJ2-5, with TRBD2 identical over 9 bases. The V and J ends lost 6 bases and 2 bases, in that order; junction bases with no gene match: 5. The length of the CDR3 is 14 residues. The germline gives CDR1 SGHRS, CDR2 YFSETQ. The CDR3 is CASTAGGRQETQYF. The CDR3 nucleotides read TGCGCCAGCACAGCGGGAGGCCGACAAGAGACCCAGTACTTC. Combining the CDR3 with reference TRBV5-1 and TRBJ2-5 gives the whole variable domain KAGVTQTPRYLIKTRGQQVTLSCSPISGHRSVSWYQQTPGQGLQFLFEYFSETQRNKGNFPGRFSGRQFSNSRSEMNVSTLELGDSALYLCASTAGGRQETQYFGPGTRLLVL.

This clonotype was detected many times. The genes are TRBV5-8 and TRBJ2-3; no firm D call. The CDR3 is made up of 14 amino acids. Trimming took off 4 bases at V and 2 bases at J, with 11 bases between the two ends. Germline V gives CDR1 SGHTS, CDR2 YDEGEE. This CDR3 is CASSRSQTTDTQYF. The CDR3 region has the DNA TGTGCCAGCAGCCGGTCCCAAACCACAGATACGCAGTATTTT.

This clonotype turned up a few times. The chain is built from TRBV27 and TRBJ2-7; possibly TRBD1 for D (5 bases). The germline gives CDR1 MNHEY, CDR2 SMNVEV (reference sequence). With 1 base removed from V and 5 bases from J, the gap between germline ends came to 12 bases. CDR3 size: 14 residues. This CDR3 reads CASSLYMGQNEQYF. The CDR3 nucleotides are TGTGCCAGCAGTTTATATATGGGGCAGAACGAGCAGTACTTC.

This clonotype appeared a single time. V usage is TRBV19 and J usage is TRBJ1-2; 9 bases agree with TRBD1. Germline CDR1 is LNHDA and CDR2 is SQIVND (reference sequence). With 4 bases clipped from V and 6 bases from J, the junction kept 3 bases outside the gene matches. The CDR3 is 13 amino acids. CDR3 amino acids: CASSKGTGNGYTF. CDR3 bases: TGTGCCAGTAGTAAAGGGACAGGGAATGGCTACACCTTC.